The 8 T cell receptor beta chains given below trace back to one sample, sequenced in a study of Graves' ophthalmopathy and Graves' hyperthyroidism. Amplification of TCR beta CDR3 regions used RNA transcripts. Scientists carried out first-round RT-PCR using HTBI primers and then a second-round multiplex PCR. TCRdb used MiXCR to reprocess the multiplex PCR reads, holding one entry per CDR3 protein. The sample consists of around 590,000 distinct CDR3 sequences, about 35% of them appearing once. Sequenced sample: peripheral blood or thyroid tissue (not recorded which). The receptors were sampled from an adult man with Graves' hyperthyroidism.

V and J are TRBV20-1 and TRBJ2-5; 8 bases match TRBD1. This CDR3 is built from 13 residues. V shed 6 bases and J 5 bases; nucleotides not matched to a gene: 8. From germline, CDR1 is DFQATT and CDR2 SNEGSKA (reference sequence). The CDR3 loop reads CSAIGRGRETQYF. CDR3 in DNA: TGCAGTGCCATCGGCAGGGGGCGGGAGACCCAGTACTTC.

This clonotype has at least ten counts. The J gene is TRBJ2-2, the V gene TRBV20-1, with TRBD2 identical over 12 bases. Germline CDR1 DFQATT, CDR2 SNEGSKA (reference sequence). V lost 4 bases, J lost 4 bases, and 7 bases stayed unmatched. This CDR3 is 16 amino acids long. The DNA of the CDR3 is TGCAGTGCTATCCGACTAGCGGGAGTCTTCACCGGGGAGCTGTTTTTT. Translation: CSAIRLAGVFTGELFF.

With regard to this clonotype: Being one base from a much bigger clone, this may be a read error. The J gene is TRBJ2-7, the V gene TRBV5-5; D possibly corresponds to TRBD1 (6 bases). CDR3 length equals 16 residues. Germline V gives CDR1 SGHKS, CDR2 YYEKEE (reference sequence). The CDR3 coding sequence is TGTGCCGGCAGCTTGAATAGGCAGGGGACAACCTACGAGCAGTACTTC. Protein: CAGSLNRQGTTYEQYF.

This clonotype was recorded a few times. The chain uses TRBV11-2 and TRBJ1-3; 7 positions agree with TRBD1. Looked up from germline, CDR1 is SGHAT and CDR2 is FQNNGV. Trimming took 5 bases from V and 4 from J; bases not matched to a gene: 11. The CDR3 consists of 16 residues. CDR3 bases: TGTGCCAGCAGCATTGCGACAGGGCTCACGGGAAACACCATATATTTT. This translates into CASSIATGLTGNTIYF. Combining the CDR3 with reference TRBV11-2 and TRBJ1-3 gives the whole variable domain EAGVAQSPRYKIIEKRQSVAFWCNPISGHATLYWYQQILGQGPKLLIQFQNNGVVDDSQLPKDRFSAERLKGVDSTLKIQPAKLEDSAVYLCASSIATGLTGNTIYFGEGSWLTVV.

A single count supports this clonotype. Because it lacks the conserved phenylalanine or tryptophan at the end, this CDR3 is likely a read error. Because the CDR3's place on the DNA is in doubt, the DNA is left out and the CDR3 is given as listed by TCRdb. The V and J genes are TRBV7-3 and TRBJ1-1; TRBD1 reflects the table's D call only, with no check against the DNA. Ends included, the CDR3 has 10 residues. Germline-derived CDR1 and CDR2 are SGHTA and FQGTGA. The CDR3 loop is CASSHHRGGY.

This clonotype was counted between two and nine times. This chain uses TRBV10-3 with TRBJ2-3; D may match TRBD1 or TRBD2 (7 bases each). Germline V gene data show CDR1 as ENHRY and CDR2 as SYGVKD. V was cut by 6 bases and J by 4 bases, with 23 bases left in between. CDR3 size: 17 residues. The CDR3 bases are TGTGCCATCAGCCTCGGAGGGGGCGGGAGCATCGCAGATACGCAGTATTTT. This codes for CAISLGGGGSIADTQYF.

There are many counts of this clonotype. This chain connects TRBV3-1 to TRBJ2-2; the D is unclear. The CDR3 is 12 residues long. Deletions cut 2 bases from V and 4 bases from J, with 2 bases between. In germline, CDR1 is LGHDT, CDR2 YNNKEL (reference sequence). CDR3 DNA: TGTGCCAGCAGCCAACGCACCGGGGAGCTGTTTTTT. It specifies CASSQRTGELFF.

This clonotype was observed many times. Written as DNA, the CDR3 is TGTGCCAGCAGTGAGGGGACAGTGACCTACGAGCAGTACTTC. Residues: CASSEGTVTYEQYF. V gene TRBV25-1 combines with J gene TRBJ2-7; 7 positions agree with TRBD1. The germline V gene has CDR1 MGHDK and CDR2 SYGVNS. The J segment lost 2 bases and the V segment lost 3 bases, leaving 4 bases of the junction unmatched. The CDR3 is 14 residues long.